The 23 T cell receptor beta chains presented below share a single source sample, sequenced in a study of blood T cells in healthy people across ages (dated by TCRdb to about 2015). Library preparation employed 5' RACE. Data came from an Illumina HiSeq 2500. A second PCR of roughly 6 to 12 cycles was performed with a sample-barcoded 5' primer and a J-beta primer mix. TCRdb reworked the public reads: Q25 trimming with fastp, MiXCR clone assembly, productive beta chains retained. CDR3 protein sequences are deduplicated, and each keeps its most common genes and DNA. The sample has about 1.7 million distinct CDR3 sequences on record, 28% of them singletons. 7.7% of the sample belongs to the ten largest clones. The sample was blood. Receptor source: a woman aged 30 to 39 in good health.

V is TRBV20-1 and J is TRBJ1-4; possibly TRBD1 for D (6 bases). The V and J ends lost 1 base and 12 bases respectively, with 24 bases between them. The CDR3 totals 16 residues. Germline CDR1 reads DFQATT; CDR2 reads SNEGSKA (reference sequence). The CDR3 DNA is TGCAGTGCTAGAGGTACCGGACAGCCCTCCGACGGCGAACTGTTTTTT. Protein: CSARGTGQPSDGELFF.

This clonotype came up many times. The chain is built from TRBV28 and TRBJ2-5; D is possibly TRBD2 (5 bases). The CDR3 has 14 amino acids. The germline V gene encodes CDR1 MDHEN and CDR2 SYDVKM. Trimming shortened V by 5 bases and J by 2 bases, and 12 bases separated the two germline ends. CDR3 amino acids: CASSTSGLQETQYF. The DNA for the CDR3 is TGTGCCAGCAGTACGAGCGGCCTACAAGAGACCCAGTACTTC. Based on the CDR3 plus reference TRBV28 and TRBJ2-5, the full variable domain is DVKVTQSSRYLVKRTGEKVFLECVQDMDHENMFWYRQDPGLGLRLIYFSYDVKMKEKGDIPEGYSVSREKKERFSLILESASTNQTSMYLCASSTSGLQETQYFGPGTRLLVL.

The sample holds a few counts of this clonotype. The gene calls are TRBV20-1 and TRBJ2-5; D gene uncertain. CDR1 DFQATT and CDR2 SNEGSKA come from the germline V gene (reference sequence). The CDR3 consists of 14 residues. V shed 0 bases and J shed 2 bases, with 10 bases lying between them. The CDR3: CSARDWSRQETQYF. CDR3 nucleotide sequence: TGCAGTGCTAGAGATTGGTCAAGACAAGAGACCCAGTACTTC.

J is TRBJ2-3 and V is TRBV5-1; D is possibly TRBD1 or TRBD2 (5 bases each). V was trimmed by 0 bases and J by 7 bases, leaving 15 bases between them. The CDR3 totals 15 residues. Germline V gene data show CDR1 as SGHRS and CDR2 as YFSETQ. The CDR3 DNA reads as TGCGCCAGCAGCTTGGCCTCAGGGAGATCAAATACGCAGTATTTT. It yields the protein CASSLASGRSNTQYF. The whole variable domain, filled in from reference TRBV5-1 and TRBJ2-3, reads KAGVTQTPRYLIKTRGQQVTLSCSPISGHRSVSWYQQTPGQGLQFLFEYFSETQRNKGNFPGRFSGRQFSNSRSEMNVSTLELGDSALYLCASSLASGRSNTQYFGPGTRLTVL.

The rearrangement uses TRBV12-3 or TRBV12-4 and TRBJ1-1, with 8 bases aligning to TRBD1. The V and J ends lost 3 bases and 4 bases, in that order; junction bases with no gene match: 4. The CDR3 runs 14 residues. The CDR3 is CASSFRGPSTEAFF. The CDR3 region has the DNA TGTGCCAGCAGTTTCAGGGGGCCGAGCACTGAAGCTTTCTTT.

V gene TRBV27 combines with J gene TRBJ2-4; 8 bases align to TRBD2. CDR3 length equals 19 residues. CDR1 is MNHEY and CDR2 is SMNVEV in the germline V gene (reference sequence). V lost 8 bases, J lost 1 base, and 19 bases stayed unmatched. For the CDR3, the DNA is TGTGCCAGCTCGACTCTTAAGGGGAGCGGGGGATCCGCCAAAAACATTCAGTACTTC. This codes for CASSTLKGSGGSAKNIQYF.

This clonotype was seen repeatedly, ten times or more. The CDR3 loop reads CSARVGGEASEQYF. CDR3 DNA: TGCAGTGCTAGAGTGGGCGGGGAAGCCTCCGAGCAGTACTTC. V and J are TRBV20-1 and TRBJ2-7, with D possibly matching TRBD2 (6 bases). Germline V gene data show CDR1 as DFQATT and CDR2 as SNEGSKA (reference sequence). Trimming pared 1 base from V and 6 bases from J, leaving 16 bases between. The CDR3 spans 14 residues.

In the case of this clonotype: A much larger clone lies a single base off, so this may be a read error. The gene calls are TRBV4-1 and TRBJ2-1; 7 bases align to TRBD2. The J call may be mistaken, given a closer DNA end match to TRBJ2-7. There are 16 residues in the CDR3. Germline lookup yields CDR1 MGHRA and CDR2 YSYEKL. CDR3 sequence reads: CASSQERARGYNEQYF. CDR3 nucleotides: TGCGCCAGCAGCCAAGAGCGTGCGCGGGGGTACAATGAGCAGTACTTC.

The rearrangement joins TRBV6-2 or TRBV6-3 to TRBJ1-1; the D gene is possibly TRBD1 (6 bases). This CDR3 is 14 amino acids long. V gave up 4 bases and J gave up 5 bases, with 14 bases separating them. Germline-derived CDR1 and CDR2 are MNHEY and SVGEGT. The CDR3 loop is CASSFQGSITEAFF. The CDR3 DNA reads TGTGCCAGCAGTTTTCAGGGGTCGATAACTGAAGCTTTCTTT.

This clonotype showed up many times. V usage is TRBV6-6 and J usage is TRBJ2-7, with 7 bases aligning to TRBD2. Germline CDR1 is MNHNY and CDR2 is SVGAGI (reference sequence). This CDR3 is 12 amino acids long. V shed 3 bases and J 8 bases; nucleotides not matched to a gene: 4. The CDR3 bases are TGTGCCAGCAGTTATGGGCGGGAGAAGCAGTACTTC. As protein: CASSYGREKQYF.

The chain carries TRBV19 and TRBJ2-1, with a possible D match to TRBD2 (6 bases). The CDR3 consists of 14 residues. Germline V gene sequence: CDR1 LNHDA, CDR2 SQIVND (reference sequence). Trimming left V 7 bases short and J 8 bases short, with 18 bases between. For the CDR3, the DNA is TGTGCCAGTACAAGGCCGGGAGCGTTGGATGAGCAGTTCTTC. Translated: CASTRPGALDEQFF.

This clonotype has just a few counts. The gene calls are TRBV13 and TRBJ2-5; D may correspond to TRBD1 or TRBD2 (5 bases each). The end of the DNA fits TRBJ2-7 better, so the J call may be wrong. CDR1 PRHDT and CDR2 FYEKMQ come from the germline V gene (reference sequence). The CDR3 spans 12 residues. This chain's CDR3 is CASSFGDLEQYF. The CDR3 DNA sequence: TGTGCCAGCAGCTTTGGGGACCTCGAGCAGTACTTC.

This clonotype was seen only a few times. The CDR3 loop is CASSYSQDYNEQFF. The DNA for the CDR3 is TGTGCCAGCAGTTACTCACAGGATTACAATGAGCAGTTCTTC. The V and J genes are TRBV6-6 and TRBJ2-1; maybe TRBD1 (5 bases). The germline gives CDR1 MNHNY, CDR2 SVGAGI (reference sequence). Trimming stripped 0 bases from V and 4 bases from J, with 7 bases between. This CDR3 spans 14 amino acids.

The chain joins TRBV4-3 to TRBJ2-5; D possibly corresponds to TRBD1 (6 bases). Trimming removed 1 base from V and 11 bases from J, with 14 bases in between. The CDR3 has 13 amino acids. CDR1 is LGHNA, CDR2 YSLEER, per germline. The CDR3 DNA reads as TGCGCCAGCAGCCAAGCGACAGGCCAGAAGCAGTACTTC. This translates into CASSQATGQKQYF.

The CDR3 DNA is TGTGCCAGCAGTTTATGGCTGGGAAATGAGCAGTTCTTC. Residues: CASSLWLGNEQFF. V is TRBV27 and J is TRBJ2-1; D uncertain. The CDR3 is 13 residues long. Deletions cut 1 base from V and 7 bases from J, with 8 bases between. Germline V gene sequence: CDR1 MNHEY, CDR2 SMNVEV (reference sequence).

This chain joins TRBV20-1 and TRBJ1-2; the D is unclear. With 5 bases removed from V and 3 bases from J, the gap between germline ends came to 7 bases. Germline V gene sequence: CDR1 DFQATT, CDR2 SNEGSKA (reference sequence). The CDR3 loop spans 11 amino acids. DNA for the CDR3: TGCAGTGCTCAAGGGCACTATGGCTACACCTTC. This sequence encodes CSAQGHYGYTF.

The J gene is TRBJ2-7, the V gene TRBV5-1; no reliable D call. Germline V gives CDR1 SGHRS, CDR2 YFSETQ. This CDR3 region has 14 residues. The ends were cut back, 4 bases at V and 1 base at J, with 12 bases in the middle. The DNA for the CDR3 is TGCGCCAGCAGCGCCTGGGCTTCGTCCTACGAGCAGTACTTC. It encodes CASSAWASSYEQYF.

This clonotype came up once. J is TRBJ2-1 and V is TRBV10-3; tentative D call: TRBD1 (5 bases). This CDR3 is 15 amino acids long. Trimming shortened V by 3 bases and J by 1 base, and 10 bases separated the two germline ends. Germline CDR1 ENHRY, CDR2 SYGVKD. The chain's CDR3 is CAISEGVGSYNEQFF. Written as DNA, the CDR3 is TGTGCCATCAGTGAAGGGGTAGGGTCCTACAATGAGCAGTTCTTC.

CDR3 residues: CASSPLSGGSTDTQYF. CDR3 DNA sequence: TGTGCCAGCAGTCCCCTGAGCGGGGGGAGCACAGATACGCAGTATTTT. V usage is TRBV6-4 and J usage is TRBJ2-3; TRBD2 matches 9 bases. The CDR3 has 16 amino acids. V trimming: 5 bases; J trimming: 0 bases; junction bases outside the gene matches: 6. Germline CDR1 is MRHNA and CDR2 is SNTAGT.

The CDR3 spells CSAKEDSGTQYF. The CDR3 bases are TGCAGTGCCAAAGAGGATAGTGGTACGCAGTATTTT. The chain carries TRBV20-1 and TRBJ2-3; no definite D call. The germline V gene encodes CDR1 DFQATT and CDR2 SNEGSKA (reference sequence). V was shortened by 6 bases and J by 8 bases, with 15 bases between the two germline ends. The CDR3 is made up of 12 amino acids.

The chain recombines TRBV7-2 with TRBJ2-1, with TRBD2 identical over 10 bases. Germline V gene lookup returns CDR1 SGHTA and CDR2 FQGNSA. CDR3 length: 13 residues. V trimming: 5 bases; J trimming: 9 bases; junction bases outside the gene matches: 4. The CDR3 loop reads CASSPGTSAEQFF. For the CDR3, the DNA is TGTGCCAGCAGCCCTGGGACTAGCGCTGAGCAGTTCTTC. The whole variable domain, filled in from reference TRBV7-2 and TRBJ2-1, reads GAGVSQSPSNKVTEKGKDVELRCDPISGHTALYWYRQSLGQGLEFLIYFQGNSAPDKSGLPSDRFSAERTGGSVSTLTIQRTQQEDSAVYLCASSPGTSAEQFFGPGTRLTVL.

This clonotype appeared a few times. The chain recombines TRBV29-1 with TRBJ2-1; D is ambiguous. The CDR3 is 15 residues long. The V gene's germline CDR1 is SQVTM and CDR2 ANQGSEA. With 3 bases removed from V and 6 bases from J, the gap between germline ends came to 18 bases. The DNA for the CDR3 is TGCAGCGTTGAGGGGATACAGACAAAACCCAATGAGCAGTTCTTC. Its translation: CSVEGIQTKPNEQFF.

This clonotype occurred once. This chain joins TRBV7-3 and TRBJ2-1; possibly TRBD2 for D (7 bases). The CDR3 extends over 15 amino acids. Germline V gene sequence: CDR1 SGHTA, CDR2 FQGTGA. V was cut by 2 bases and J by 7 bases, with 15 bases left in between. CDR3 sequence: CASSLRGGGENEQFF. The CDR3 bases are TGTGCCAGCAGCTTACGAGGAGGGGGGGAAAATGAGCAGTTCTTC.